Included here is one T cell receptor (beta chain) sequence, with context. Its specific antigen is unknown. The record has no base qualities; no much larger clone is one base away. The library was built by means of RACE. The listed sequencing device is NextSeq 500. During library preparation, unique molecular identifiers were attached to individual cDNA molecules so that TCRs could be counted in a quantitative, reproducible way. For every blood RNA sample, sequencing covered both the TCR alpha and TCR beta chains. The original pipeline was this. The median number of TCRs per sample was over 85,000, ranging from roughly 20,000 to 700,000. The Decombinator software suite was used to annotate the V, J and CDR3 of the TCR reads. Every sample was subsampled to the same number of TCRs (28,000) for the PS versus PT1 abundance plots. Expanded TCRs were defined as absent before sensitization and observed at least eight times at the 2-week time point. TCRdb itself trimmed the public reads at Q25 with fastp, ran MiXCR and retained productive beta chains. A single entry per CDR3 protein holds the most common genes and DNA from its merged rows. The V and J calls here are based on TCRdb, not the publication. For this sample there are around 190,000 distinct CDR3 sequences; about a fifth appear just once. Jointly, the top ten make up about 7% of the sample.

The data are from a study of human T cells and chemical hapten exposure (dated by TCRdb to 2020 to 2023). A note on the overall study: For sensitization, 2% DPC in acetone was applied to a 2 cm by 2 cm area of upper inner arm skin. Patients additionally received weekly therapeutic DPC doses to the scalp throughout the approximately 22-week study period. Patch tests used Finn chambers with 0.01% DPC on the upper back, scored after 6 days by International Contact Dermatitis Research Group standards. Alopecia areata with under or over 50% scalp involvement, alopecia totalis and alopecia universalis were represented in the patient cohort, which was mostly female. The libraries were sequenced as a pool, and the TCR yield per sample differed mostly because of small variations in library volumes within the pool. Peripheral blood TCR repertoire changes were tracked in vivo in alopecia patients during primary and secondary sensitization to the hapten diphenylcyclopropenone (DPC). Blood samples were taken from patients before sensitization (week 0) and then at 2, 6 and about 24 weeks after DPC sensitization. Twenty-nine alopecia patients gave blood for TCR sequencing at one to four time points (pre-sensitization, 2, 6 and 24 weeks).

Broader findings and caveats from the paper: Expanded TCRs formed significantly more large CDR3 similarity clusters than pre-sensitization or healthy control sets, consistent with antigen-driven responses. Patch test score was positively correlated with the number of PT1 expanded TCRs, with significance at thresholds 8, 16 and 32 but not at 4. All patients had alopecia, a presumed autoimmune disease, so their immune response might differ from that of healthy individuals. Repeated subsampling changed both the strength of the expansion versus patch-test correlation and the threshold at which that correlation became significant. No change with DPC sensitization was found in the number of TCRs above 1 in 1000 frequency, and no evidence of global repertoire structure alterations was found.

From the cysteine through the phenylalanine, the CDR3 covers 15 amino acids. CDR3 DNA is the only sequence kept; it has 45 bases, read in frame from the first base. CDR1 and CDR2 (LNHNV, YYDKDF) derive from the germline V gene (reference sequence). V is clipped by 7 bases and J by 4 bases, and the sequence between their germline boundaries is 16 bases long. The time point label here, explained by the study, means: patch test 1, 2 weeks after DPC sensitization. Read against the paper, the sample's treatment or condition label means: therapeutic diphenylcyclopropenone sensitization with weekly scalp DPC. At each patch-test visit, blood was drawn before the patch test was applied. Eligible patients were aged 18 to 70, diagnosed with alopecia, deemed suitable for DPC therapy, and excluded if pregnant. Unfractionated whole blood was collected in Tempus Blood RNA tubes, and total RNA was extracted from that blood.

Here the sequenced sample was whole blood, taken in connection with sensitization to the hapten diphenylcyclopropenone (DPC). This chain is built from TRBV15 and TRBJ2-2; 6 matching bases give a weak D call of TRBD2. The TCR comes from a woman aged 45-60 years with alopecia areata. Some clones in this sample may be carry-over from other donors' samples. CDR3 reads: CATNALGRSTGELFF. The DNA reads TGTGCCACCAACGCACTGGGGAGGTCCACCGGGGAGCTGTTTTTT.